One and the same sample provided the 3 T cell receptor beta chains below, sequenced in a study of T cell responses to AZD1222 COVID-19 vaccine. The method was immunoSEQ multiplex PCR; TCRdb's version includes in-frame clones alone and lacks a portion of them. The data show 90,000 to 120,000 clones, around 93% seen once. The material sequenced was peripheral blood, taken 28 days after the second AZD1222 dose. These receptors were taken from an adult who received the AZD1222 COVID-19 vaccine.

The rearrangement uses TRBV7-9 and TRBJ1-2; D unresolved. This CDR3 is 19 amino acids long. CDR1 SEHNR and CDR2 FQNEAQ come from the germline V gene (reference sequence). The ends were cut back, 0 bases at V and 0 bases at J, with 20 bases in the middle. CDR3: CASSLAFGPAGLANYGYTF. DNA for the CDR3: TGTGCCAGCAGCTTAGCTTTCGGCCCTGCAGGCCTAGCTAACTATGGCTACACCTTC.

This clone was observed once. This chain joins TRBV6-5 and TRBJ1-3; 7 bases map to TRBD1. The germline CDR1 and CDR2 sequences are MNHEY and SVGAGI. The CDR3 consists of 13 residues. Trimming at V came to 6 bases and at J to 4 bases, leaving 3 bases not matched to a gene. In DNA form, the CDR3 reads TGTGCCAGCAGCGTGACAGGGGGAAACACCATATATTTT. Translated, it gives CASSVTGGNTIYF.

This sequence joins TRBV9 and TRBJ1-3; D call uncertain. Trimming removed 0 bases from V and 3 bases from J, with 4 bases in between. The CDR3 length is 13 residues. Germline V gives CDR1 SGDLS, CDR2 YYNGEE. Here the CDR3 DNA reads TGTGCCAGCAGCGTAGGGATTGGAAACACCATATATTTT. Translating gives CASSVGIGNTIYF.